This T cell receptor (beta chain) was found in a study of blood T cells in healthy people across ages. A note on this clonotype: The target antigen is unknown.

The CDR3 loop spans 15 amino acids. Germline V gene lookup returns CDR1 DFQATT and CDR2 SNEGSKA (reference sequence). V was shortened by 0 bases and J by 6 bases, with 15 bases between the two germline ends. General study results and limits: In long-lived donors, naive CD4+ cell counts and diversity exceeded those of aged donors.

It was with a sample-barcoded 5' primer and a J-beta primer mix that a second PCR of about 6 to 12 cycles was run. A 12-random-nucleotide template-switch adaptor tagged each cDNA molecule. One entry per CDR3 protein, called by TCRdb with MiXCR from the 5' RACE reads. The sample shows some 710,000 distinct CDR3 sequences, 46% of them seen only once. The TCR sequence derives from a man older than 75 in good health. Sequenced material: blood. The chain recombines TRBV20-1 with TRBJ1-5, with D perhaps TRBD1 (5 bases). CDR3 protein: CSARDSGGTVQPQHF. CDR3 nucleotide sequence: TGCAGTGCTAGAGATTCGGGGGGTACGGTTCAGCCCCAGCATTTT.